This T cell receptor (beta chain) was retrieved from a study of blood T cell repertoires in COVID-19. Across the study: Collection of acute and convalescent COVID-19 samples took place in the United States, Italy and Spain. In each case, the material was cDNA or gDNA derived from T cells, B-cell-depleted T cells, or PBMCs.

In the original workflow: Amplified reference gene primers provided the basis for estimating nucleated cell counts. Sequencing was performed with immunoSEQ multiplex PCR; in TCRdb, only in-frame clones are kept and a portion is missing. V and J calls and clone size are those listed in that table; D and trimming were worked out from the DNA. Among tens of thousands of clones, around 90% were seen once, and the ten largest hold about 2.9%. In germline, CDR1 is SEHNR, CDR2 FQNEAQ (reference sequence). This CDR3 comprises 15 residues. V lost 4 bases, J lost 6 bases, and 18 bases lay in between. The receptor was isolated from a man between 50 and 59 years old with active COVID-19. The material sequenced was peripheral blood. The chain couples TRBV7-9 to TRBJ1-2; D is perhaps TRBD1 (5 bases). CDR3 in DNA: TGTGCCAGCAGCTCCCCGGGGGTAGGACATAATGGCTACACCTTC. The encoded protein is CASSSPGVGHNGYTF.